These 32 T cell receptor beta chains share one sample of origin, sequenced in a study of T cell responses to AZD1222 COVID-19 vaccine. Produced via immunoSEQ multiplex PCR; TCRdb's table is partial and in-frame only. The sample lists under 150,000 clones, about 91% occurring once. The source material was peripheral blood, sampled 28 days after the second AZD1222 dose. The receptors here all came from an adult who received the AZD1222 COVID-19 vaccine.

This rearrangement joins TRBV24-1 to TRBJ2-2; D gene unclear. From germline, CDR1 is KGHDR and CDR2 SFDVKD. The CDR3 has 13 amino acids. V was pared by 7 bases and J by 4 bases, with 9 bases between. CDR3 DNA sequence: TGTGCCACCAGCGCATACGGCACCGGGGAGCTGTTTTTT. The encoded protein is CATSAYGTGELFF.

This chain connects TRBV15 to TRBJ1-1, with TRBD1 as a possible D gene (6 bases). V dropped 1 base and J dropped 1 base, with 10 bases sitting between them. CDR3 length equals 15 residues. Per the germline V gene, CDR1 is LNHNV and CDR2 is YYDKDF (reference sequence). The CDR3 nucleotides read TGTGCCACCAGCAGAGTTCAACAGGGGAACACTGAAGCTTTCTTT. Amino acid sequence: CATSRVQQGNTEAFF.

The V call is TRBV7-2, the J call TRBJ2-1; D remains unclear. This CDR3 has 12 residues. In germline, CDR1 is SGHTA, CDR2 FQGNSA. The ends were cut back, 2 bases at V and 8 bases at J, with 7 bases in the middle. The CDR3 DNA reads as TGTGCCAGCAGCTTACGGGTGGATGAGCAGTTCTTC. This codes for CASSLRVDEQFF.

The CDR3 protein is CAISDSVQGNTEAFF. CDR3 nucleotides: TGTGCCATCAGTGACTCCGTCCAGGGGAACACTGAAGCTTTCTTT. V and J are TRBV10-3 and TRBJ1-1, with a possible D match to TRBD1 (5 bases). Germline-derived CDR1 and CDR2 are ENHRY and SYGVKD. This CDR3 has 15 amino acids. The V and J ends lost 3 bases and 1 base respectively, with 12 bases between them.

This clone has only one observation. The rearrangement uses TRBV9 and TRBJ2-2; the match to TRBD1 covers 8 bases. Germline V gene lookup returns CDR1 SGDLS and CDR2 YYNGEE. Trimming cost V 3 bases and J 4 bases; bases outside gene matches: 8. The CDR3 runs 16 residues. CDR3: CASSADRDWSTGELFF. As DNA, the CDR3 is TGTGCCAGCAGCGCGGACAGGGATTGGAGCACCGGGGAGCTGTTTTTT.

V and J are TRBV28 and TRBJ2-7, with a tentative D call TRBD1 (6 bases). V was cut by 8 bases and J by 6 bases, with 17 bases left in between. Germline CDR1 MDHEN, CDR2 SYDVKM. The length of the CDR3 is 13 residues. CDR3 sequence: CASDGGAVREQYF. DNA for the CDR3: TGTGCCAGCGATGGGGGCGCGGTCCGCGAGCAGTACTTC.

The rearrangement joins TRBV2 to TRBJ1-1, with D possibly being TRBD1 (5 bases). The CDR3 totals 13 residues. The germline CDR1 and CDR2 sequences are SNHLY and FYNNEI. Trimming pared 10 bases from V and 1 base from J, leaving 13 bases between. CDR3: CATAGTPNTEAFF. The CDR3, as DNA: TGTGCCACCGCCGGGACCCCGAACACTGAAGCTTTCTTT.

The chain combines TRBV7-2 with TRBJ2-1; TRBD2 aligns across 8 bases. Germline CDR1 and CDR2: SGHTA and FQGNSA. The CDR3 length is 17 residues. Trimming took 3 bases from V and 0 from J; bases not matched to a gene: 7. This CDR3 reads CASSFIERGSSYNEQFF. The CDR3 DNA is TGTGCCAGCAGCTTCATAGAGCGGGGGAGCTCCTACAATGAGCAGTTCTTC.

The CDR3 DNA reads as TGTGCCGCCTCCCCTGGAGGGGCTGAGGGCTATGGCTACACCTTC. This encodes CAASPGGAEGYGYTF. The chain recombines TRBV19 with TRBJ1-2; TRBD1 is a possible D gene (5 bases). With 11 bases removed from V and 4 bases from J, the gap between germline ends came to 23 bases. Germline CDR1 and CDR2: LNHDA and SQIVND (reference sequence). CDR3 length: 15 amino acids.

The chain carries TRBV7-2 and TRBJ1-1; perhaps TRBD1 as D (5 bases). The CDR3 is 15 amino acids. From germline, CDR1 is SGHTA and CDR2 FQGNSA. Trimming took 1 base from V and 1 from J, leaving 10 bases between them. CDR3 DNA sequence: TGTGCCAGCAGCTTAGGTGGGGGGAGGAACACTGAAGCTTTCTTT. This gives the protein CASSLGGGRNTEAFF.

In the case of this clone: Germline and junction disagree at one end, which may indicate a read error. The chain joins TRBV12-3 or TRBV12-4 to TRBJ2-2; tentatively, D is TRBD2 (6 bases). The CDR3 runs to 13 residues. This CDR3 is CASSLEASRELFF. Here the CDR3 DNA reads TGTGCCAGCAGTTTAGAGGCCTCCCGGGAGTTGTTTTTT.

J is TRBJ1-4 and V is TRBV12-3 or TRBV12-4; D gene ambiguous. The CDR3 has 12 residues. V was clipped by 7 bases and J by 8 bases, with 11 bases between them. The CDR3 nucleotides read TGTGCCAGCACCCGGACCTACGAAAAACTGTTTTTT. Translated: CASTRTYEKLFF.

The chain has TRBV4-3 and TRBJ1-4; tentative D call: TRBD1 (5 bases). The CDR3 has 16 residues. Germline V gene sequence: CDR1 LGHNA, CDR2 YSLEER. Trimming cost V 0 bases and J 7 bases, with 15 bases left between them. The CDR3 reads CASSQEYRLGGEKLFF. The CDR3 nucleotides are TGCGCCAGCAGCCAAGAATATCGACTCGGGGGTGAAAAACTGTTTTTT.

The chain is built from TRBV4-2 and TRBJ1-5; TRBD1 might be the D (5 bases). The CDR3 contains 15 residues. CDR1 LGHNA and CDR2 YNFKEQ come from the germline V gene. V shed 1 base and J shed 3 bases, with 10 bases lying between them. The chain's CDR3 is CASSQVGQTNQPQHF. CDR3 coding DNA: TGTGCCAGCAGCCAAGTGGGGCAGACCAATCAGCCCCAGCATTTT.

This clone was observed once. The chain couples TRBV29-1 to TRBJ1-1; weak D call: TRBD1 (5 bases). This CDR3 region has 13 residues. Germline CDR1 reads SQVTM; CDR2 reads ANQGSEA. V dropped 7 bases and J dropped 2 bases, with 14 bases sitting between them. For the CDR3, the DNA is TGCAGCGCGGGACGACAGACTAACACTGAAGCTTTCTTT. Its translation: CSAGRQTNTEAFF.

The J gene is TRBJ1-1, the V gene TRBV4-1; no reliable D call. Germline V gives CDR1 MGHRA, CDR2 YSYEKL. V gave up 0 bases and J gave up 4 bases, with 9 bases separating them. This CDR3 region has 14 residues. The CDR3, as DNA: TGCGCCAGCAGCCAAGAGGAGGGCAGCACTGAAGCTTTCTTT. Protein sequence: CASSQEEGSTEAFF.

V gene TRBV29-1 combines with J gene TRBJ1-1, with D possibly being TRBD1 (5 bases). Trimming pared 6 bases from V and 0 bases from J, leaving 17 bases between. Germline values: CDR1 SQVTM, CDR2 ANQGSEA. CDR3 length: 15 residues. The CDR3 bases are TGCAGCGTCGGACTCAACAGGAGAATGAACACTGAAGCTTTCTTT. Amino acid sequence: CSVGLNRRMNTEAFF.

The V gene is TRBV5-1, the J gene TRBJ2-7, with D possibly TRBD2 on 5 matching bases. The CDR3 is made up of 13 amino acids. Germline V lookup: CDR1 SGHRS, CDR2 YFSETQ. V lost 5 bases to trimming and J lost 2 bases, with 11 bases between them. CDR3 sequence reads: CASRAAETYEQYF. The DNA for the CDR3 is TGCGCCAGCAGAGCAGCGGAGACCTACGAGCAGTACTTC.

The chain links TRBV3-1 (or the pseudogene TRBV3-2) to TRBJ2-5; D possibly corresponds to TRBD1 (6 bases). Between the trimmed V and J ends, which lost 3 bases and 5 bases, there was a span of 13 bases. Germline V CDR1 and CDR2: LGHDT, YNNKEL (reference sequence). CDR3 length: 14 amino acids. CDR3 bases: TGTGCCAGCAGCCACCTAGGGGGAGACGAGACCCAGTACTTC. It encodes CASSHLGGDETQYF.

This chain uses TRBV4-2 with TRBJ1-5; D is undetermined. Germline loops: CDR1 LGHNA, CDR2 YNFKEQ. CDR3 length: 15 residues. V was clipped by 5 bases and J by 4 bases, with 15 bases between them. CDR3 region: CASSSAGSLNQPQHF. The CDR3 DNA is TGTGCCAGCAGCAGTGCGGGCAGCCTAAATCAGCCCCAGCATTTT.

The chain uses TRBV6-4 and TRBJ1-2; maybe TRBD1 (6 bases). Germline-derived CDR1 and CDR2 are MRHNA and SNTAGT. Trimming pared 8 bases from V and 8 bases from J, leaving 21 bases between. The length of the CDR3 is 14 residues. This CDR3 reads CASAPGAGFAGYTF. CDR3 nucleotides: TGTGCCAGCGCCCCAGGGGCCGGGTTTGCCGGCTACACCTTC.

V and J are TRBV27 and TRBJ1-1, with TRBD1 as a possible D gene (6 bases). V lost 5 bases and J lost 0, with 16 bases in between. Germline CDR1 is MNHEY and CDR2 is SMNVEV (reference sequence). The length of the CDR3 is 16 residues. In DNA, the CDR3 is TGTGCCAGCAGTCGCTCGGGGGGGGGCGTGAACACTGAAGCTTTCTTT. Its translation: CASSRSGGGVNTEAFF.

The CDR3 here is CASSKQGKDSPLHF. The CDR3 DNA reads as TGCGCCAGCAGCAAACAGGGGAAGGATTCACCCCTCCACTTT. The J gene is TRBJ1-6, the V gene TRBV5-1; 7 nucleotides agree with TRBD1. CDR3 size: 14 residues. Germline V gene sequence: CDR1 SGHRS, CDR2 YFSETQ. The junction had 6 bases not matched to a gene; V was cut back by 4 bases and J by 8 bases.

This chain connects TRBV7-2 to TRBJ2-3; 7 bases align to TRBD2. V lost 3 bases, J lost 1 base, and 10 bases stayed unmatched. Germline assignment: CDR1 SGHTA and CDR2 FQGNSA. The CDR3 loop spans 17 amino acids. In nucleotides, the CDR3 is TGTGCCAGCAGCTTGGTGTTTGCGGGAGCTGGCACAGATACGCAGTATTTT. Protein: CASSLVFAGAGTDTQYF.

This clone was recorded once. The CDR3 loop is CASSPDRQRATNEKLFF. The CDR3 DNA reads TGTGCCAGCAGCCCGGATCGACAGCGAGCAACTAATGAAAAACTGTTTTTT. V gene TRBV4-2 combines with J gene TRBJ1-4; weak D call: TRBD1 (5 bases). The CDR3 consists of 17 residues. The ends were cut back, 4 bases at V and 0 bases at J, with 15 bases in the middle. Germline CDR1 and CDR2: LGHNA and YNFKEQ.

The rearrangement links TRBV7-2 to TRBJ2-1; D call uncertain. This CDR3 contains 16 residues. Trimming took 1 base from V and 6 from J, leaving 16 bases between them. The germline V gene has CDR1 SGHTA and CDR2 FQGNSA. The CDR3 DNA is TGTGCCAGCAGCTTAGAGGTACGAAGGGCCTCCAATGAGCAGTTCTTC. Amino acid sequence: CASSLEVRRASNEQFF.

V gene TRBV19 combines with J gene TRBJ1-4; D remains ambiguous. V was shortened by 5 bases and J by 8 bases, with 15 bases between the two germline ends. CDR1 LNHDA and CDR2 SQIVND come from the germline V gene (reference sequence). The CDR3 has 14 residues. This CDR3 reads CASSLRQEAEKLFF. DNA of the CDR3: TGTGCCAGTAGTCTTAGACAAGAGGCGGAAAAACTGTTTTTT.

V and J are TRBV6-1 and TRBJ1-1; possibly TRBD1 for D (5 bases). The CDR3 contains 15 residues. V lost 2 bases and J 0 bases, leaving 10 bases between the germline ends. Germline V lookup: CDR1 MNHNS, CDR2 SASEGT. The CDR3 reads CASSERQGMNTEAFF. In DNA, the CDR3 is TGTGCCAGCAGTGAAAGGCAGGGCATGAACACTGAAGCTTTCTTT.

V usage is TRBV7-9 and J usage is TRBJ2-2, with unresolved D. The germline CDR1 and CDR2 sequences are SEHNR and FQNEAQ (reference sequence). The V end lost 1 base, the J end lost 4 bases, and 4 bases lay between the germline ends. This CDR3 is 13 amino acids long. CDR3 sequence (DNA): TGTGCCAGCAGCTTAGGAGGCACCGGGGAGCTGTTTTTT. It encodes CASSLGGTGELFF.

The J gene is TRBJ1-2, the V gene TRBV28, with 7 bases identical to TRBD1. The ends lost 1 base at V and 4 bases at J; junction bases unmatched: 9. The CDR3 is 16 amino acids. CDR1 MDHEN and CDR2 SYDVKM come from the germline V gene. The CDR3 reads CASSLFGETGPYGYTF. The CDR3, as DNA: TGTGCCAGCAGTTTATTCGGGGAGACAGGGCCCTATGGCTACACCTTC.

Note on this clone: The same CDR3 can be traced to other DNA sequences in this sample. The CDR3 bases are TGTGCCAGCTCAAGACAGGCGCTGAACACTGAAGCTTTCTTT. It codes for CASSRQALNTEAFF. The genes are TRBV6-5 and TRBJ1-1; D perhaps matches TRBD1 (6 bases). The CDR3 totals 14 residues. Per germline, CDR1 MNHEY and CDR2 SVGAGI. V was clipped by 8 bases and J by 0 bases, with 13 bases between them.

CDR3 DNA sequence: TGCGCCAGCAGGGGGACTAGCGGGGTCAATGAGCAGTTCTTC. It yields the protein CASRGTSGVNEQFF. The rearrangement links TRBV5-1 to TRBJ2-1; 13 bases are a match to TRBD2. J lost 6 bases, V lost 5 bases, and 2 bases had no gene match. CDR3 length: 14 amino acids. The germline gives CDR1 SGHRS, CDR2 YFSETQ.